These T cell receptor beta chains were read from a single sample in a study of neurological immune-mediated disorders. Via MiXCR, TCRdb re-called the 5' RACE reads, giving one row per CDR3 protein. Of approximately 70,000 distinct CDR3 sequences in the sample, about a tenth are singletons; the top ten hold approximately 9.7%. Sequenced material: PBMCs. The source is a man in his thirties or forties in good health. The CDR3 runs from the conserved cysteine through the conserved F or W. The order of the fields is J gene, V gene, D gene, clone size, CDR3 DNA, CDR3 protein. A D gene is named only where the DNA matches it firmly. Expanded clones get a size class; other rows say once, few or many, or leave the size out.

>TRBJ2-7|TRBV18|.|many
TGTGCCAGCTCACCCAACAGGGTCGACGAGCAGTACTTC
CASSPNRVDEQYF
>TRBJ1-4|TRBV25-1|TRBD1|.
TGTGCCAGCAGTGAGTCGATGGGACAGGGAACAACTAATGAAAAACTGTTTTTT
CASSESMGQGTTNEKLFF
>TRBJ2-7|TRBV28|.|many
TGTGCCAGCAGTTTCCCCCACTGGCAGGGCTACGAGCAGTACTTC
CASSFPHWQGYEQYF
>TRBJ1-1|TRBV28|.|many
TGTGCCAGCAGTTTAGGCTATGAAGCTTTCTTT
CASSLGYEAFF
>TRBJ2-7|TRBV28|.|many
TGTGCCAGCAGCCCTAGCGCATACGAGCAGTACTTC
CASSPSAYEQYF
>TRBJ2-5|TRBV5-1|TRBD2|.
TGCGCCAGCAGCTTGGCCGGGACTAGCGGACCCCAAGAGACCCAGTACTTC
CASSLAGTSGPQETQYF
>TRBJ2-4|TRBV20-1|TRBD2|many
TGCAGTGCGACGGCAGGTCTGGCGGGAGAGGACATTCAGTACTTC
CSATAGLAGEDIQYF
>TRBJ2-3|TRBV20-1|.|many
TGCAGTGCTAGCCTAGGCGGGAACCTAGCAGATACGCAGTATTTT
CSASLGGNLADTQYF
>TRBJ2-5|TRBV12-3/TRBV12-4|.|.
TGTGCCAGCAGACCCGGACAGCTAGAGACCCAGTACTTC
CASRPGQLETQYF
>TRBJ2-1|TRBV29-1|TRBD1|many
TGCAGCGTTGAACAGGGGGCGAGTAATGAGCAGTTCTTC
CSVEQGASNEQFF
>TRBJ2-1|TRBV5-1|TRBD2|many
TGCGCCAGCACATTTAGCGGGGGCTCCTACAATGAGCAGTTCTTC
CASTFSGGSYNEQFF
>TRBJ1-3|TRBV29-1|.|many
TGCAGCGTGGCCCGGGGGGAGAACACCATATATTTT
CSVARGENTIYF
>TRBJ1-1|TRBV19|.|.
TGTGCCAGTACCCTAGGGACGGGGAACACTGACGCTTTCTTT
CASTLGTGNTDAFF
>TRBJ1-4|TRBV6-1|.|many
TGTGCCATTTCACAGGGTATAGAGGAAAAACTGTTTTTT
CAISQGIEEKLFF
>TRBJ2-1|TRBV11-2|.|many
TGTGCCAGCAGCCTCCTCGGTGAGCAGTTCTTC
CASSLLGEQFF
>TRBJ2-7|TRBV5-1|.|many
TGCGCCAGCAGCCCGAGTCTCAACTACGAGCAGTACTTC
CASSPSLNYEQYF
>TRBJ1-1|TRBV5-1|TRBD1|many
TGCGCCAGCTCCCCCAGGGGGGTCCCTGAAGCTTTCTTT
CASSPRGVPEAFF
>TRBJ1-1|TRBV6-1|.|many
TGTGCCAGCAAAGTCGGAGCGAACACTGAAGCTTTCTTT
CASKVGANTEAFF
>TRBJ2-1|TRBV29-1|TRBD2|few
TGCAGCGAAAGCGGGAGGGCCTCCTACAATGAGCAGTTCTTC
CSESGRASYNEQFF
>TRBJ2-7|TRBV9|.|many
TGTGCCAGCAGCCCTCAGGGGGCTAGCGGGATCTACGAGCAGTACTTC
CASSPQGASGIYEQYF
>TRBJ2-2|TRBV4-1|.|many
TGCGCCAGCAGCCCTGAACCGACCGGGGAGCTGTTTTTT
CASSPEPTGELFF
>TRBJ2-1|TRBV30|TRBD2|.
TGTGCCTGGAGTAAAGTCCGAACTAGCGGGGGATACAATGAGCAGTTCTTC
CAWSKVRTSGGYNEQFF
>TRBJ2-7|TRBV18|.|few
TGTGCCAGCTCACCACCCCAGACCGACGGCGAGCAGTACTTC
CASSPPQTDGEQYF
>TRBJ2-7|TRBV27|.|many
TGTGCCAGCAGCAGGGACGCCGTTAGATCCTACGAGCAGTACTTC
CASSRDAVRSYEQYF
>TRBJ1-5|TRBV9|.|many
TGTGCCAGCAGCGTAGGGTGGACACCCAATCAGCCCCAGCATTTT
CASSVGWTPNQPQHF
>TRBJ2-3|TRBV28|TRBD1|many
TGTGCCAGCAGTTTGGGGACAGGGAGCACAGATACGCAGTATTTT
CASSLGTGSTDTQYF
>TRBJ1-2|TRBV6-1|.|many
TGTGCCAGTGCGTGGGAAACAGCTAACTATGGCTACACCTTC
CASAWETANYGYTF
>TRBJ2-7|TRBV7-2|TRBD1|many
TGTGCCAGCAGCTACGGACAGGGACCCTACGAGCAGTACTTC
CASSYGQGPYEQYF
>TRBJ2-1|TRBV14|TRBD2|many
TGTGCCAGCAGCTTCGGACTAGCGGGAGGAAATGAGCAGTTCTTC
CASSFGLAGGNEQFF
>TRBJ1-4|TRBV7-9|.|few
TGTGCCAGCAGCCAGCAGGAGAACGAAAAACTGTTTTTT
CASSQQENEKLFF
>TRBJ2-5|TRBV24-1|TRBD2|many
TGTGCCACCAGTGATTATACTAGCGGGAGTCCAGAGACCCAGTACTTC
CATSDYTSGSPETQYF
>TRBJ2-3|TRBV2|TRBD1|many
TGTGCCAGCAGCTCCGGGACAGGAAGCACAGATACGCAGTATTTT
CASSSGTGSTDTQYF
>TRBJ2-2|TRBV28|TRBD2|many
TGTGCCAGCAGGACTAGCGCATCGAACACCGGGGAGCTGTTTTTT
CASRTSASNTGELFF
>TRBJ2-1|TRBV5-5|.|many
TGTGCCAGCAGCCCCGGAGGGAGGTCCTACAATGAGCAGTTCTTC
CASSPGGRSYNEQFF
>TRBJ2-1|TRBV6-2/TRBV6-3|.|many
TGTGCCAGCAGTTCCCTTGTGAACTACAATGAGCAGTTCTTC
CASSSLVNYNEQFF
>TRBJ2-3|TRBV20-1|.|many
TGCAGTGCTAGAATCTTAGCTGCGGCCCCTAGCACAGATACGCAGTATTTT
CSARILAAAPSTDTQYF
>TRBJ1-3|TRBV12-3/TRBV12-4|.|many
TGTGCCAGCAGTACCGGGACTGGGGGAAACACCATATATTTT
CASSTGTGGNTIYF
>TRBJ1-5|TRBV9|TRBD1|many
TGTGCCAGCAGCGTAGCGGGAGACAGGGATCAGCCCCAGCATTTT
CASSVAGDRDQPQHF
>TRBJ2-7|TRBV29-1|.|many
TGCAGCGTTGCTTTGGGACGGAGCTCCTACGAGCAGTACTTC
CSVALGRSSYEQYF
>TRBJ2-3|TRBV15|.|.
TGTGCCACCAGCAGGGGCGGTGATAGCGTGGATACGCAGTATTTT
CATSRGGDSVDTQYF
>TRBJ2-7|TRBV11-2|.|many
TGTGCCAGCAGCTTAGCCGACAGGCCCTACGAGCAGTACTTC
CASSLADRPYEQYF